The sequence of this TCR beta chain was determined in a study of CD8 T cells in ankylosing spondylitis (dated by TCRdb to 2016 to 2017). A note on the overall study: The study profiled T cell receptor beta repertoires in healthy donors and ankylosing spondylitis patients to find disease-linked TCR variants. The full study cohort was made up of over 20 ankylosing spondylitis patients and roughly 98 healthy donors. Peripheral blood was sampled, and synovial fluid was additionally collected from ankylosing spondylitis patients. The paper as a whole reports these results and caveats: The disease-linked clones were reported as significantly enriched in matched synovial fluid samples from ankylosing spondylitis patients. Some motif variants had previously been reported in the synovial fluid and blood of reactive arthritis patients, which suggests shared mechanisms of disease initiation. A CD8+ phenotype was shown by the disease-linked clones, which were found at relatively low frequencies in peripheral blood. Blood from ankylosing spondylitis patients appeared to be characterized by a TCR beta motif composed of several highly homologous amino acid variants.

In the germline V gene, CDR1 corresponds to SGHRS and CDR2 to YFSETQ. The CDR3 spans 14 residues, from the cysteine through the phenylalanine. The only DNA kept is the CDR3, 42 bases in frame from the first base. V and J lose 0 bases and 4 bases, and a span of 10 bases separates them. Sequenced on an Illumina HiSeq 2500. TCR beta libraries were prepared by quantitative 5'-RACE with molecular barcodes. On the authors' methods: To identify disease-linked TCR variants, a new computational method was used, one built on a probabilistic model of VDJ rearrangement. The public reads were reanalyzed by TCRdb: fastp trimming at Q25, MiXCR alignment, in-frame beta chains only. CDR3 protein duplicates are merged, each entry listing the most common genes and DNA. The V and J calls here are based on TCRdb, not the publication. Across this sample there are fewer than 550,000 distinct CDR3 sequences, with 5.3% seen only once. The top ten constitute around 3.5% of the sample.

In this sample, this clonotype turned up many times. The target of this receptor is not known. The record has no base qualities; no much larger clone is one base away. Sequencing was done on a sample of blood, either unsorted or a sorted T cell fraction (not recorded which). Recombination joined TRBV5-1 with TRBJ1-1, with the D gene not clear enough to name. The source is a male donor with ankylosing spondylitis. The CDR3 region reads CASSLARGFTEAFF. The DNA reads TGCGCCAGCAGCTTGGCCAGAGGCTTCACTGAAGCTTTCTTT.